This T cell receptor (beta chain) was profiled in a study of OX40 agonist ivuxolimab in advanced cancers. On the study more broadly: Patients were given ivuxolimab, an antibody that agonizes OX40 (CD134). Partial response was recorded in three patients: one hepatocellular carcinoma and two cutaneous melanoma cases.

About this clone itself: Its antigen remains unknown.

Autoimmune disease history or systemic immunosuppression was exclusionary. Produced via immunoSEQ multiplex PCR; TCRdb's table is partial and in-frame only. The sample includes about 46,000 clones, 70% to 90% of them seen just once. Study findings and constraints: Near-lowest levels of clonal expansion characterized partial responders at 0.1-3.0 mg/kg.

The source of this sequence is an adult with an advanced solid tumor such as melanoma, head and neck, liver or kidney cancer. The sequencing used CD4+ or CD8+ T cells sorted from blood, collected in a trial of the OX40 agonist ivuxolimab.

CDR3 amino acids: CASSPWGLAGGTDTQYF. For the CDR3, the DNA is TGTGCCAGCTCACCCTGGGGACTAGCGGGAGGAACAGATACGCAGTATTTT. The chain employs TRBV18 and TRBJ2-3, with 15 bases identical to TRBD2. Looked up from germline, CDR1 is KGHSH and CDR2 is LQKENI. V was pared by 3 bases and J by 3 bases, with 4 bases of the junction left unmatched. CDR3 length: 17 amino acids.